These 17 T cell receptor beta chains were sequenced from one sample in a study of beta chain features in type 1 diabetes. TCRB transcripts that were expressed got sequenced, as all of the isolated RNA had been reverse transcribed. TCRdb keeps only in-frame clones here, not all; method: immunoSEQ multiplex PCR. This sample carries fewer than 250,000 clones, roughly two thirds of them seen once, and the ten largest clones take around 0.05%. Sequencing was performed on naive CD4+ T cells from blood. The receptor set was obtained from a young man in good health.

The chain uses TRBV7-9 and TRBJ1-2, with D uncertain. Trimming took 5 bases from V and 8 from J, leaving 15 bases between them. Germline V gene lookup returns CDR1 SEHNR and CDR2 FQNEAQ (reference sequence). This CDR3 contains 13 residues. The CDR3 reads CASSPPARWGYTF. In DNA form, the CDR3 reads TGTGCCAGCAGCCCACCGGCCCGGTGGGGCTACACCTTC.

The J gene is TRBJ2-7, the V gene TRBV7-2; maybe TRBD2 (7 bases). Germline lookup yields CDR1 SGHTA and CDR2 FQGNSA. V was clipped by 7 bases and J by 7 bases, with 20 bases between them. This CDR3 is built from 14 residues. The CDR3 DNA is TGTGCCAGCACCCGAGGGGGAGGGCCCGAGGAGCAGTACTTC. Protein product: CASTRGGGPEEQYF.

A few counts support this clone. This chain joins TRBV29-1 and TRBJ2-5; perhaps TRBD1 as D (6 bases). The germline CDR1 and CDR2 sequences are SQVTM and ANQGSEA. The CDR3 runs to 14 residues. Trimming shortened V by 5 bases and J by 3 bases, and 16 bases separated the two germline ends. The CDR3 nucleotides read TGCAGCGTTCTAGAACTTCAGGGGAAAGAGACCCAGTACTTC. It codes for CSVLELQGKETQYF. The full variable domain, with the rest looked up from reference TRBV29-1 and TRBJ2-5, is SAVISQKPSRDICQRGTSLTIQCQVDSQVTMMFWYRQQPGQSLTLIATANQGSEATYESGFVIDKFPISRPNLTFSTLTVSNMSPEDSSIYLCSVLELQGKETQYFGPGTRLLVL.

The J gene is TRBJ2-2, the V gene TRBV7-9, with a possible D match to TRBD1 (6 bases). Between the trimmed V and J ends, which lost 6 bases and 6 bases, there was a span of 14 bases. The CDR3 has 14 amino acids. Germline loops: CDR1 SEHNR, CDR2 FQNEAQ (reference sequence). The CDR3 DNA sequence: TGTGCCAGCAGTACCATACAGGGTGCCGGGGAGCTGTTTTTT. Protein: CASSTIQGAGELFF.

There are a few counts of this clone. This sample includes further DNA sequences coding for the same CDR3. V is TRBV30 and J is TRBJ2-5, with 8 positions matching TRBD2. The germline V gene encodes CDR1 GTSNPN and CDR2 SVGIG (reference sequence). V shed 5 bases and J 4 bases; nucleotides not matched to a gene: 3. The CDR3 is 12 residues long. CDR3 DNA sequence: TGTGCCTGGTCGGGAGGGAGAGAGACCCAGTACTTC. Translated, it gives CAWSGGRETQYF. The full variable domain, its missing parts supplied by reference TRBV30 and TRBJ2-5, is SQTIHQWPATLVQPVGSPLSLECTVEGTSNPNLYWYRQAAGRGLQLLFYSVGIGQISSEVPQNLSASRPQDRQFILSSKKLLLSDSGFYLCAWSGGRETQYFGPGTRLLVL.

The chain employs TRBV25-1 and TRBJ1-5; the D gene is possibly TRBD1 (5 bases). V lost 4 bases and J lost 6, with 7 bases in between. Germline lookup yields CDR1 MGHDK and CDR2 SYGVNS. CDR3 length: 12 residues. The CDR3: CASSGQGQPQHF. The CDR3 DNA reads TGTGCCAGCAGTGGGCAGGGTCAGCCCCAGCATTTT. The whole variable domain, filled in from reference TRBV25-1 and TRBJ1-5, reads EADIYQTPRYLVIGTGKKITLECSQTMGHDKMYWYQQDPGMELHLIHYSYGVNSTEKGDLSSESTVSRIRTEHFPLTLESARPSHTSQYLCASSGQGQPQHFGDGTRLSIL.

This rearrangement joins TRBV28 to TRBJ2-5; no clear D gene. Germline loops: CDR1 MDHEN, CDR2 SYDVKM. This CDR3 comprises 15 residues. The V end was cut by 4 bases, the J end by 1 base, with 13 bases between. CDR3 protein: CASSSYRVGQETQYF. In DNA form, the CDR3 reads TGTGCCAGCAGTTCCTATAGGGTGGGCCAAGAGACCCAGTACTTC.

The gene calls are TRBV2 and TRBJ2-4; D is uncertain. CDR3 length: 14 amino acids. Germline V CDR1 and CDR2: SNHLY, FYNNEI. Deletions cut 3 bases from V and 2 bases from J, with 8 bases between. The CDR3 spells CASSDAVPKNIQYF. The CDR3, as DNA: TGTGCCAGCAGTGATGCAGTCCCCAAAAACATTCAGTACTTC.

There are a few counts of this clone. The rearrangement uses TRBV6-1 and TRBJ1-2; 8 nucleotides agree with TRBD1. The CDR3 loop spans 14 amino acids. J gave up 4 bases and V 2 bases, and 3 bases lay outside the gene matches. Germline V gene data show CDR1 as MNHNS and CDR2 as SASEGT. CDR3: CASSEMGQVYGYTF. The CDR3 coding sequence is TGTGCCAGCAGTGAAATGGGACAGGTCTATGGCTACACCTTC.

In this sample, this clone turned up once. V is TRBV7-2 and J is TRBJ2-1; possibly TRBD1 for D (5 bases). Trimming cost V 3 bases and J 7 bases, with 16 bases left between them. Germline values: CDR1 SGHTA, CDR2 FQGNSA. The CDR3 sequence is 15 residues long. CDR3 in DNA: TGTGCCAGCAGCTTCTCCTGGTTAGGGGTAAATGAGCAGTTCTTC. Translating gives CASSFSWLGVNEQFF.

This chain links TRBV30 with TRBJ1-6; D may be TRBD1 (6 bases). The CDR3 sequence is 12 residues long. The germline V gene encodes CDR1 GTSNPN and CDR2 SVGIG (reference sequence). Trimming stripped 5 bases from V and 8 bases from J, with 10 bases between. This CDR3 is CAWQGSDSPLHF. CDR3 coding DNA: TGTGCCTGGCAGGGGTCGGATTCACCCCTCCACTTT.

The chain is built from TRBV10-3 and TRBJ2-3; D is uncertain. The CDR3 totals 16 residues. V was cut by 4 bases and J by 3 bases, with 17 bases left in between. Germline V CDR1 and CDR2: ENHRY, SYGVKD. The CDR3 loop reads CAISGQTSLRTDTQYF. DNA for the CDR3: TGTGCCATCAGTGGTCAGACATCGCTGAGGACAGATACGCAGTATTTT.

V and J are TRBV29-1 and TRBJ2-5; either TRBD1 or TRBD2 may fit D (5 bases each). Germline CDR1 is SQVTM and CDR2 is ANQGSEA. The CDR3 runs 14 residues. V lost 3 bases and J lost 1, with 12 bases in between. CDR3 in DNA: TGCAGCGTTGAGAGAGGGGTGGGCCAAGAGACCCAGTACTTC. Its protein is CSVERGVGQETQYF.

The V call is TRBV21-1, the J call TRBJ2-3; TRBD2 is the table's D call and was not checked against the DNA. TRBV21-1 constitutes a pseudogene. The CDR3 consists of 16 residues. As DNA, the CDR3 is TGTGCCAGCATCCAGTGGACTAGCGATAGCACAGATACGCAGTATTTT. Its protein product is CASIQWTSDSTDTQYF.

This clone appeared once. The genes are TRBV15 and TRBJ1-6; the D gene is possibly TRBD1 (6 bases). With 0 bases removed from V and 9 bases from J, the gap between germline ends came to 12 bases. The CDR3 consists of 15 residues. The germline gives CDR1 LNHNV, CDR2 YYDKDF (reference sequence). DNA for the CDR3: TGTGCCACCAGCAGAGATGCAGGGGCCGGTTCACCCCTCCACTTT. Translating it yields CATSRDAGAGSPLHF. Full variable domain (remainder filled in from reference TRBV15 and TRBJ1-6): DAMVIQNPRYQVTQFGKPVTLSCSQTLNHNVMYWYQQKSSQAPKLLFHYYDKDFNNEADTPDNFQSRRPNTSFCFLDIRSPGLGDTAMYLCATSRDAGAGSPLHFGNGTRLTVT.

The chain recombines TRBV9 with TRBJ2-3; D unresolved. The germline CDR1 and CDR2 sequences are SGDLS and YYNGEE. V was pared by 0 bases and J by 1 base, with 12 bases between. This CDR3 is built from 16 residues. The DNA for the CDR3 is TGTGCCAGCAGCGTAGGTATTCGGCCAGGCACAGATACGCAGTATTTT. It codes for CASSVGIRPGTDTQYF.

This sequence joins TRBV29-1 and TRBJ1-2; D unresolved. CDR3 length equals 9 residues. Trimming took off 3 bases at V and 7 bases at J, with 3 bases between the two ends. Germline V gene lookup returns CDR1 SQVTM and CDR2 ANQGSEA. This CDR3 is CSVDVGYTF. CDR3 bases: TGCAGCGTTGATGTTGGCTACACCTTC.